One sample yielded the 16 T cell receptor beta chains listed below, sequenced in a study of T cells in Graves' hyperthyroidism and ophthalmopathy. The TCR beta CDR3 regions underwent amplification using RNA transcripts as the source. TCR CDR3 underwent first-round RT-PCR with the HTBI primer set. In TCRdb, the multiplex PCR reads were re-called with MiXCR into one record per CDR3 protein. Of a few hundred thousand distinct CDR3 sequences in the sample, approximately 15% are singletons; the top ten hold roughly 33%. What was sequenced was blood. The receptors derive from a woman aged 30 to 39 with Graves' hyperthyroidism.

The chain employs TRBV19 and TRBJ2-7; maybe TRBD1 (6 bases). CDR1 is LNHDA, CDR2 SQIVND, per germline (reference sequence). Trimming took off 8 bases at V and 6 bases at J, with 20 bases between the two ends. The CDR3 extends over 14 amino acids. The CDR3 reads CASHTAAGVGEQYF. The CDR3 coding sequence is TGTGCCAGTCATACAGCCGCAGGGGTTGGCGAGCAGTACTTC.

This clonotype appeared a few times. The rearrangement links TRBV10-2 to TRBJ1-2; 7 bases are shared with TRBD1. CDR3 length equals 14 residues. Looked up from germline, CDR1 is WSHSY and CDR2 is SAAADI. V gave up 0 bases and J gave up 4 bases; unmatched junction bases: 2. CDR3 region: CASSESPGGYGYTF. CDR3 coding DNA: TGCGCCAGCAGTGAGTCCCCAGGGGGCTATGGCTACACCTTC.

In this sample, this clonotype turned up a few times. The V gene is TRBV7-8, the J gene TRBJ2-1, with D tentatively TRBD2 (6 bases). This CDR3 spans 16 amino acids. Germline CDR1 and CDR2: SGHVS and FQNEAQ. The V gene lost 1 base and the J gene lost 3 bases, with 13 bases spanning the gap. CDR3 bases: TGTGCCAGCAGCTTAGAGCCGGGACTTTTCTACAATGAGCAGTTCTTC. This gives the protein CASSLEPGLFYNEQFF.

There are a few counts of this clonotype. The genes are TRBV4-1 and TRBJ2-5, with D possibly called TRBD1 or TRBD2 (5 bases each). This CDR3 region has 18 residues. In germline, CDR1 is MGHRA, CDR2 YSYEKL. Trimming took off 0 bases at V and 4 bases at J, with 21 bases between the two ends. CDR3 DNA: TGCGCCAGCAGCCAAGAGGCGGTTCGGCGGGCAGGGACAGAGACCCAGTACTTC. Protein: CASSQEAVRRAGTETQYF.

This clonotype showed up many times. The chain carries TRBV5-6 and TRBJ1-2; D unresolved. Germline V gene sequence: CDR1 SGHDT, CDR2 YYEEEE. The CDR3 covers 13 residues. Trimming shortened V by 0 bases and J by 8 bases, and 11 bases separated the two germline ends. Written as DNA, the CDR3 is TGTGCCAGCAGCTTGGCCGGCGGAGCGGGCTACACCTTC. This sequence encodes CASSLAGGAGYTF.

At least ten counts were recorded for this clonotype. DNA of the CDR3: TGTGCCAGCAGTCCAACAACTCTTCGGGGGGGCAATGAGCAGTTCTTC. It translates to CASSPTTLRGGNEQFF. The chain employs TRBV12-3 or TRBV12-4 and TRBJ2-1; 8 bases align to TRBD2. The CDR3 has 16 residues. V dropped 5 bases and J dropped 6; count of bases not matched to a gene: 12.

CDR3 nucleotides: TGCGCCAGCAGCTTTTTATTGATGGGACAGAACTACAATGAGCAGTTCTTC. It encodes CASSFLLMGQNYNEQFF. This chain joins TRBV5-1 and TRBJ2-1; 7 nucleotides match TRBD1. The CDR3 length is 17 residues. The germline V gene encodes CDR1 SGHRS and CDR2 YFSETQ. V gave up 2 bases and J gave up 3 bases; unmatched junction bases: 11.

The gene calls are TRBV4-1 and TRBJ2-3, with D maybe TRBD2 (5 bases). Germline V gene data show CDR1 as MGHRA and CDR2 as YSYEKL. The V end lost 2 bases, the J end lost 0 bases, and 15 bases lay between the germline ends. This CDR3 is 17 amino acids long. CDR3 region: CASSQRVPAESTDTQYF. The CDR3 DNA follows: TGCGCCAGCAGCCAACGGGTCCCAGCGGAGAGCACAGATACGCAGTATTTT.

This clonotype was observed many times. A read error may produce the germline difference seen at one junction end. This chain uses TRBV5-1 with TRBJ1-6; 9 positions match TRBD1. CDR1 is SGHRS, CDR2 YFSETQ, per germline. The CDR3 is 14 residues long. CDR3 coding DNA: TGCGCCAGCAGTGGACAGGGGTATAGTTCACCCCTCCACTTT. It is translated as CASSGQGYSSPLHF.

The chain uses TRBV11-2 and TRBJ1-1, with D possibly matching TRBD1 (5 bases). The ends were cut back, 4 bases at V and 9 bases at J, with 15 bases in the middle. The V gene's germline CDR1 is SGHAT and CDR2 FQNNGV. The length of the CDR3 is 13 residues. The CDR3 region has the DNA TGTGCCAGCAGCTACTCCGGGGGAGGAAAAGCTTTCTTT. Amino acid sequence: CASSYSGGGKAFF.

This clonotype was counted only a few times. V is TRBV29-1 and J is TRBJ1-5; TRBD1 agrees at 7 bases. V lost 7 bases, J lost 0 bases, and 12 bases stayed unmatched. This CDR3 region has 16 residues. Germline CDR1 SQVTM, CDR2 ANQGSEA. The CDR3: CSELFQDRLSNQPQHF. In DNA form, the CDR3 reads TGCAGCGAACTCTTTCAGGACAGGCTTAGCAATCAGCCCCAGCATTTT.

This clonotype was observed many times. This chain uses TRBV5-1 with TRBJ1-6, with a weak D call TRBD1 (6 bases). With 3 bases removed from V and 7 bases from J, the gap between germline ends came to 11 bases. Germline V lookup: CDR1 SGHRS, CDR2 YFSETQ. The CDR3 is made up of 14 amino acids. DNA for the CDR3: TGCGCCAGCAGCTCCGGAGGACAGAATTCACCCCTCCACTTT. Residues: CASSSGGQNSPLHF.

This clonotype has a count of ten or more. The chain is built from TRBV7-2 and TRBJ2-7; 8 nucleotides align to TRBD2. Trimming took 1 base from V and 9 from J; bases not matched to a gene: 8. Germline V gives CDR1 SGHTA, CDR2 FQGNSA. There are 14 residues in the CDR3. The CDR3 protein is CASSLGPLAGGQYF. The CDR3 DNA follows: TGTGCCAGCAGCTTAGGGCCCCTAGCGGGCGGGCAGTACTTC. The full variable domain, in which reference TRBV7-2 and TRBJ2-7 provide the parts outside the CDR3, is GAGVSQSPSNKVTEKGKDVELRCDPISGHTALYWYRQSLGQGLEFLIYFQGNSAPDKSGLPSDRFSAERTGGSVSTLTIQRTQQEDSAVYLCASSLGPLAGGQYFGPGTRLTVT.

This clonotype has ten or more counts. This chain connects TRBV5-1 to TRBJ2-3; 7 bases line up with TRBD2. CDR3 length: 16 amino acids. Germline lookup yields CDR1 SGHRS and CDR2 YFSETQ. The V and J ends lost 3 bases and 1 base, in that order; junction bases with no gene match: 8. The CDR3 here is CASSSGTTPRTDTQYF. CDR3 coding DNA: TGCGCCAGCAGCTCCGGGACTACGCCCCGCACAGATACGCAGTATTTT.

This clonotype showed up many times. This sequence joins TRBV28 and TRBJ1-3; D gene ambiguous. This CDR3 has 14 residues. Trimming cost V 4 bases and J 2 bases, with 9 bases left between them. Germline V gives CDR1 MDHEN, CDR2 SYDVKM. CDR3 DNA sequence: TGTGCCAGCAGTTCCATCTTAACTGGAAACACCATATATTTT. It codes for CASSSILTGNTIYF.

In DNA, the CDR3 is TGTGCCAGCAGCGTAGGAGACACCGGCGTAGCCTACGAGCAGTACTTC. This sequence encodes CASSVGDTGVAYEQYF. The gene calls are TRBV9 and TRBJ2-7; D is uncertain. There are 16 residues in the CDR3. V was shortened by 0 bases and J by 2 bases, with 15 bases between the two germline ends. Germline CDR1 SGDLS, CDR2 YYNGEE.